Sequencing of this T cell receptor beta chain was carried out in a study of T cells in Graves' hyperthyroidism and ophthalmopathy. Findings and limits, study-wide: Clonotypes that were expanded in thyroid above 0.001 mostly appeared in blood too.

The TCR beta CDR3 regions underwent amplification using RNA transcripts as the source. During a first-round RT-PCR of the TCR CDR3, the HTBI primer set was used. TCRdb ran MiXCR on the multiplex PCR reads and lists one entry per CDR3 protein. Of 300,000 to 400,000 distinct CDR3 sequences listed, 21% are singletons. This clonotype was seen at least ten times. What it binds is unknown. Orbital computed tomography, thyroid ultrasound, serum thyroxine and TRAb, and clinical symptoms together informed the diagnoses. Sequenced: blood. The source is a woman aged 45-59 years with Graves' hyperthyroidism.

This CDR3 is CASSSLVGTDTQYF. CDR3 in DNA: TGTGCCAGCAGCTCTTTAGTGGGTACAGATACGCAGTATTTT. The gene calls are TRBV7-3 and TRBJ2-3, with D hard to call. Germline-derived CDR1 and CDR2 are SGHTA and FQGTGA. The CDR3 has 14 amino acids. V was clipped by 4 bases and J by 3 bases, with 11 bases between them.